Below, 9 T cell receptor beta chains from the same sample are listed, as sequenced in a study of OX40 agonist ivuxolimab in advanced cancers. This table comes from immunoSEQ multiplex PCR, and its TCRdb copy is limited to in-frame clones, with some not included. The repertoire holds 40,000 or so clones, with 70% to 85% as singletons. The source material was CD4+ or CD8+ T cells sorted from blood, sampled in a trial of the OX40 agonist ivuxolimab. These receptors were obtained from an adult with an advanced solid tumor such as melanoma, head and neck, liver or kidney cancer.

The chain couples TRBV9 to TRBJ2-3, with 9 bases identical to TRBD2. Losses at the gene ends were 2 bases for V and 6 bases for J; bases not matched to a gene: 7. CDR1 is SGDLS, CDR2 YYNGEE, per germline. The CDR3 length is 15 residues. This chain's CDR3 is CASSVKRAGGDTQYF. The CDR3 DNA reads TGTGCCAGCAGCGTCAAGCGGGCGGGGGGGGATACGCAGTATTTT.

The chain joins TRBV7-9 to TRBJ2-7, with D unresolved. The CDR3 sequence is 13 residues long. Germline V CDR1 and CDR2: SEHNR, FQNEAQ (reference sequence). Trimming left V 5 bases short and J 2 bases short, with 10 bases between. CDR3 sequence (DNA): TGTGCCAGCAGCCGACCCGGGCCCTACGAGCAGTACTTC. Translating gives CASSRPGPYEQYF.

The V call is TRBV4-3, the J call TRBJ2-1; D gene uncertain. The germline gives CDR1 LGHNA, CDR2 YSLEER. This CDR3 comprises 12 residues. The germline V and J ends were trimmed by 4 bases and 3 bases, with 4 bases remaining between them. Here the CDR3 DNA reads TGCGCCAGCAGCCTCAACTACAATGAGCAGTTCTTC. Its translation is CASSLNYNEQFF.

This clone is a singleton in its sample. V usage is TRBV6-1 and J usage is TRBJ2-7; 8 bases match TRBD2. V trimming: 1 base; J trimming: 3 bases; junction bases outside the gene matches: 5. The germline V gene has CDR1 MNHNS and CDR2 SASEGT. The CDR3 length is 15 residues. CDR3 sequence reads: CASSEGLARLYEQYF. The CDR3 nucleotides are TGTGCCAGCAGTGAAGGACTAGCGAGACTCTACGAGCAGTACTTC.

The chain carries TRBV15 and TRBJ2-7; 8 nucleotides agree with TRBD2. V lost 1 base and J lost 2; bases outside the gene matches: 10. CDR1 is LNHNV and CDR2 is YYDKDF in the germline V gene (reference sequence). The CDR3 totals 17 residues. The CDR3 here is CATSRAILADTTYEQYF. The CDR3, as DNA: TGTGCCACCAGCAGAGCAATACTAGCGGACACTACCTACGAGCAGTACTTC.

The chain uses TRBV28 and TRBJ2-7; D might be TRBD2 (5 bases). V lost 2 bases to trimming and J lost 3 bases, with 23 bases between them. CDR1 and CDR2 from the germline V gene are MDHEN and SYDVKM. This CDR3 has 18 residues. The DNA of the CDR3 is TGTGCCAGCAGTTTAGGGTCCCCGGGGAGATTACATAGCTACGAGCAGTACTTC. This encodes CASSLGSPGRLHSYEQYF. Filled out from reference TRBV28 and TRBJ2-7, the complete variable domain reads DVKVTQSSRYLVKRTGEKVFLECVQDMDHENMFWYRQDPGLGLRLIYFSYDVKMKEKGDIPEGYSVSREKKERFSLILESASTNQTSMYLCASSLGSPGRLHSYEQYFGPGTRLTVT.

This clone was counted a few times. The CDR3 protein is CASSYQVLAGDVGELFF. The DNA of the CDR3 is TGTGCCAGCAGCTACCAGGTACTAGCGGGAGATGTCGGGGAGCTGTTTTTT. J is TRBJ2-2 and V is TRBV11-1; TRBD2 matches 11 bases. V gave up 4 bases and J gave up 7 bases; unmatched junction bases: 11. In germline, CDR1 is SGHAT, CDR2 FQDESV (reference sequence). The CDR3 is 17 amino acids.

This clone was seen only once. The chain has TRBV6-6 and TRBJ1-1; 9 bases fit TRBD1. CDR1 is MNHNY and CDR2 is SVGAGI in the germline V gene (reference sequence). Germline trimming cut 6 bases from V and 4 bases from J; bases unmatched to any gene: 3. This CDR3 is 13 amino acids long. CDR3 residues: CASSGDRATEAFF. The CDR3 DNA sequence: TGTGCCAGCAGCGGGGACAGGGCCACTGAAGCTTTCTTT.

The genes are TRBV7-9 and TRBJ2-1; no firm D call. This CDR3 has 17 amino acids. Germline V lookup: CDR1 SEHNR, CDR2 FQNEAQ (reference sequence). The V and J ends lost 4 bases and 0 bases respectively, with 16 bases between them. This CDR3 reads CASSSPSTSSSYNEQFF. The CDR3 nucleotides are TGTGCCAGCAGCTCCCCCTCGACATCGAGCTCCTACAATGAGCAGTTCTTC. Filled out from reference TRBV7-9 and TRBJ2-1, the complete variable domain reads DTGVSQNPRHKITKRGQNVTFRCDPISEHNRLYWYRQTLGQGPEFLTYFQNEAQLEKSRLLSDRFSAERPKGSFSTLEIQRTEQGDSAMYLCASSSPSTSSSYNEQFFGPGTRLTVL.